This TCR beta chain was identified during a study of cytomegalovirus exposure and HLA in healthy donors (dated by TCRdb to about 2017). Context from the whole study: An earlier analysis of approximately 550 of the donors reported about 250 Gb of sequence data and some 120 million unique TCR beta sequences from about 179 million T cells. High-throughput TCR immunosequencing, statistical association of individual TCRs with disease status, and machine learning were combined to predict cytomegalovirus infection status. An early release covering just under 650 HLA-typed donors comprised 250 to 350 gigabases of sequencing data and around 86 million unique TCR sequences. Among some 410 genotyped donors of the cohort, an average of around 240,000 unique TCR beta nucleotide sequences were sequenced per donor, around 20% of them non-productive. In addition to the first cohort of 666 subjects, a separate validation cohort of 130 or so different subjects was used. Both class I and class II loci were covered by HLA typing, at four-digit resolution. The aim of the study was to test whether cataloging public T cell receptors could identify signatures of past pathogen exposure. Genome-wide SNP genotypes for about 55% of the 666 donors were used in a later genetic analysis, which treated that subset as a discovery cohort. To decide whether each TCR beta V gene segment behaved as functional or pseudogenic, an earlier analysis of some 600 of the donors relied on high-throughput TCR beta sequencing. Rather than drawing on any new phenotypic data, the later analysis identified candidate immune exposures from TCR beta sequences and the way those sequences occurred across donors. The T cell repertoires of under 700 subjects were profiled by immunosequencing and related to cytomegalovirus serostatus. Of the 300 to 500 genotyped donors, approximately 80% were placed in the genetic ancestry cluster associated with self-reported Caucasian donors. The number of typed donors differed by locus: about 620-640 for A, B, C, DRB1 and DQB1; 500 to 550 for DQA1; 606 for DPA1; and roughly 470 for DPB1. In a later analysis, previously published TCR beta repertoires from about 670 donors were re-analyzed and high-resolution HLA genotyping was added so that TCR occurrence patterns could be studied. Every repertoire in the discovery cohort had been generated on one and the same sequencing platform. A handful of DR-DQ haplotypes were handled as single units for association and clustering because linkage in the cohort was strong. Donor age, sex, ethnicity and CMV serostatus were compiled alongside the repertoire data. The paper as a whole reports these results and caveats: Most CMV-associated TCR beta chains appeared to be HLA-restricted in a later analysis, and the HLA associations seemed to be driven largely by CMV exposure. In a later analysis, HLA-associated TCR beta chains were found to be more clonally expanded and to have lower generation probabilities than equally common non-associated chains. A further reported finding was that TCR beta sequences accurately predicted the HLA-A and HLA-B alleles for most subjects in the first cohort. The sequencing pipeline was judged likely to have produced a cluster of highly shared sequence variants as a technical artifact. Because some donors lacked HLA typing at each locus, the association tests relied only on the typed subset. In an earlier analysis of roughly 560 of the donors, most TCR beta V segments were observed in productive rearrangements about 87% or about 30% of the time, broadly matching IMGT annotations. Sequencing depth was assumed to be roughly uniform across donors in the presence/absence analyses, though that assumption may not hold. According to a later analysis, TCR association rates differed among HLA loci, with DRB1 alleles showing the most associated TCRs and HLA-C alleles showing the fewest. Compared with the roughly 700-donor mean, donors in an Asian-associated ancestry cluster had fewer N-insertions in productive TCRs, according to a later genetic analysis. In the study, approximately 160 TCR beta chains were listed as associated with cytomegalovirus. It was suggested by the authors that the approach could potentially be generalized to other disease states and immunological phenotypes. Correlated functional status among segregating V segments might be attributable to linkage disequilibrium, but an unknown experimental factor could not be ruled out. In vitro tests confirmed that a few of the cytomegalovirus-associated TCR beta chains recognize cytomegalovirus antigens. Assigning TCR associations to individual alleles was difficult when HLA alleles, especially DR and DQ, strongly co-occurred. In a later genetic analysis, a missense DCLRE1C variant was associated with V-gene and J-gene trimming of TCR beta chains, and the association was replicated in an independent cohort. While some public TCRs were present in many individuals, most TCR sequences turned up only very rarely across donors. Immune exposure information for the cohort was limited to CMV serostatus. Some IMGT-functional V segments, including TRBV6-2 and TRBV6-3, could not be told apart with the 87-base-pair reads, so those segments were excluded. The earlier analysis of approximately 560 of the donors excluded 15 to 20 rarely observed V segments, including chromosome 9 orphons, because counts were too low. Cytomegalovirus status was reported to be diagnosed by the classifier with high specificity and sensitivity in both the original and validation cohorts. A later analysis reported that several top co-occurrence clusters appeared linked to parvovirus B19, influenza, CMV and Epstein-Barr virus. Only TCR beta chains were sequenced in this cohort, and the absence of alpha or paired-chain data limited detectable features. At a false discovery rate of 0.05, a later analysis linked about 17,000 TCR beta sequences to specific HLA alleles.

The germline V gene (reference sequence) yields LNHNV for CDR1 and YYDKDF for CDR2. The CDR3 sequence holds 12 residues, the cysteine and phenylalanine included. Only CDR3 DNA remains: 36 bases, in frame from the first base. The germline V and J ends show losses of 6 bases and 5 bases respectively, and no gene match explains 2 bases of the junction. On this clone itself: It lacks a known antigen. No quality values exist for individual bases; no much larger clone is one base distant.

The cohort comprised fewer than 700 healthy bone marrow donors. Cohort members were all nominally healthy when sampled, although unrecorded immune exposures were likely present. The donor was CMV seropositive and belonged to the group of around 300 seropositive cohort members. Each donor provided a peripheral blood sample, and peripheral blood mononuclear cells were used for TCR beta sequencing. Genomic DNA extraction from the blood cell samples was performed with the Qiagen DNeasy Blood Extraction Kit. Library preparation used the immunoSEQ multiplex PCR assay. The multiplex PCR relied on a mix of 60 forward primers for TCR Vbeta segments and 13 reverse primers for TCR Jbeta segments. The CDR3 region of rearranged TCR beta genes was amplified from genomic DNA with a multiplex PCR assay. The Illumina HiSeq System was used to sequence the amplified TCR beta libraries as 87-base-pair reads. The published analysis was carried out like this. A later analysis counted about 80 million unique TCR beta chains across the roughly 700 repertoires, and approximately 11 million of these chains were shared by at least two donors. Raw reads were error-corrected and collapsed into unique sequences with a nearest-neighbor algorithm that merged closely related sequences to remove PCR and sequencing errors. CDR3 sequences were aligned to IMGT reference sequences to assign V, D and J gene segments. For a sequence to be retained, at least a six-nucleotide match to both a V gene segment and a J gene segment was required. Rearrangements were called productive when the CDR3 lacked stop codons and stayed in frame with V and J; all others were non-productive. Following IMGT convention, CDR3 was defined as the stretch from the second conserved V-encoded cysteine up to the conserved J-encoded phenylalanine. The earlier analysis of more than 450 of the donors excluded sequences that lacked an unambiguous match to a single V gene segment. An earlier analysis of 500 to 600 of the donors classified V segments as functional when productive rearrangements were above 56.7% and as segregating when the standard deviation between donors was above 5%. A statistical classification framework was built for diagnosing cytomegalovirus status from the catalog of TCR beta chain sequences. A later analysis assigned V and J genes by comparing TCR nucleotide sequences with IMGT/GENE-DB human TR gene sequences. Using the TCRdist pipeline, a later analysis assigned CDR3 sequences along with most-parsimonious VDJ recombination scenarios. A later analysis defined each TCR beta chain by its CDR3 amino acid sequence plus V-gene family, and excluded reads lacking a unique V-gene family. In a later analysis, fewer than 650 highly shared, low-generation-probability nucleotide sequences were removed to address suspected cross-contamination and a sequencing artifact. For each public chain, a later analysis derived a clonal expansion index from normalized ranks of inferred template counts within each repertoire. A later analysis computed generation probabilities with a VDJ recombination model fitted to out-of-frame rearrangements, and checked the results against IGoR. Hypergeometric tests were used in a later analysis to score TCR-TCR, TCR-HLA and TCR-CMV co-occurrence, with a repertoire-size bias correction applied to the TCR pairs. To estimate false discovery rates, a later analysis permuted the HLA or CMV assignments 20 times. A later analysis grouped co-occurring TCRs with DBSCAN, adding TCRdist sequence similarity when clustering within HLA-allele-positive subsets. Repertoires with fewer than 30,000 or more than 120,000 public chains, plus five repertoires with anomalous nucleotide sharing, were excluded from co-occurrence clustering. Drawn from immuneACCESS, this table holds only the in-frame rearrangements with V and J called that TCRdb kept. Clones are partly lost; checked studies trace under half to an unresolved V gene and leave the rest unexplained. For V, J and clone size, that table is used; D and trimming come from the DNA. This sample has about 96,000 clones in its table, and around 79% of those were observed once. Clones ranked in the top ten supply roughly 15% of the sample.

The specimen sequenced was PBMCs. The receptor was derived from a woman aged 65 to 85 in good health and CMV-seropositive. The chain is encoded by TRBV15 joined to TRBJ2-3, with 7 middle bases fitting TRBD2. The nucleotides read TGTGCCACCAGGGCGGGAGAAGATACGCAGTATTTT. It is translated as CATRAGEDTQYF.